This is a list of T cell receptor beta chains from one sample in a study of T cell responses to AZD1222 COVID-19 vaccine. Clones were sequenced by immunoSEQ multiplex PCR, and TCRdb holds only the in-frame ones, with some missing. There are 150,000 to 200,000 clones in the sample; 85% to 95% occur only once, and about 9.4% lies in the top ten. The specimen comprised peripheral blood, sampled on day 0 of AZD1222 vaccination. These receptors were taken from an adult in good health. Both conserved end residues are part of each CDR3. The order of the fields is CDR3 protein, CDR3 DNA, J gene, clone size, D gene, V gene. A D gene is named only where the DNA matches it firmly. Rows may omit the clone size; those that give it use once, few, many or a size class.

CASSVVPAPLDGYTF TGTGCCAGCAGCGTAGTGCCAGCGCCCTTGGATGGCTACACCTTC TRBJ1-2 . . TRBV9
CASSFSRSSYNEQFF TGTGCCAGCAGCTTTAGCAGGAGCTCCTACAATGAGCAGTTCTTC TRBJ2-1 . . TRBV11-2
CASSFRLSSYEQYF TGTGCCAGCAGTTTCCGGCTGAGCTCCTACGAGCAGTACTTC TRBJ2-7 . . TRBV28
CASSLIGAGAFF TGTGCCAGCAGCTTAATCGGGGCGGGAGCTTTCTTT TRBJ1-1 . . TRBV7-9
CAWSRGQWPLHF TGTGCCTGGAGTCGGGGACAGTGGCCCCTCCACTTT TRBJ1-6 . TRBD1 TRBV30
CASSLDLAGSEQFF TGTGCCAGCAGCTTAGATCTAGCGGGAAGTGAGCAGTTCTTC TRBJ2-1 . TRBD2 TRBV5-4
CASSLEGQGNSPLHF TGTGCCAGCAGTTTAGAAGGACAGGGCAATTCACCCCTCCACTTT TRBJ1-6 . TRBD1 TRBV27
CASNRNLGNQPQHF TGTGCCAGTAACCGAAATTTGGGCAATCAGCCCCAGCATTTT TRBJ1-5 . . TRBV19
CASSLGQAEGEAFF TGTGCCAGCAGCCTCGGCCAGGCCGAGGGTGAAGCTTTCTTT TRBJ1-1 . . TRBV7-9
CASSQDPAGGSLYNEQFF TGCGCCAGCAGCCAAGACCCAGCGGGGGGCTCCCTTTACAATGAGCAGTTCTTC TRBJ2-1 . TRBD2 TRBV4-1
CASSLTQRGANTGELFF TGTGCCAGCAGCTTAACCCAAAGGGGGGCGAACACCGGGGAGCTGTTTTTT TRBJ2-2 . . TRBV11-2
CASSGGTGAEQFF TGTGCCAGCAGCGGGGGGACAGGGGCTGAGCAGTTCTTC TRBJ2-1 once TRBD1 TRBV7-9
CATSRVLAGGLGEQYF TGTGCCACCAGCAGAGTTCTAGCGGGAGGGCTAGGCGAGCAGTACTTC TRBJ2-7 . TRBD2 TRBV15
CASSRRGFNEKLFF TGCGCCAGCAGCCGAAGGGGGTTTAATGAAAAACTGTTTTTT TRBJ1-4 . . TRBV5-1
CASSVTAQQPQHF TGTGCCAGTAGTGTAACAGCTCAACAGCCCCAGCATTTT TRBJ1-5 few . TRBV19
CASRQDRGEYTEAFF TGTGCCAGCAGACAGGACAGGGGAGAGTACACTGAAGCTTTCTTT TRBJ1-1 . TRBD1 TRBV7-2
CASHTSGRTHEQFF TGTGCCAGCCATACTAGCGGGAGGACTCATGAGCAGTTCTTC TRBJ2-1 . TRBD2 TRBV27
CASSLEGQVGLPGANVLTF TGTGCCAGCAGCTTGGAGGGACAGGTTGGACTCCCTGGGGCCAACGTCCTGACTTTC TRBJ2-6 . TRBD1 TRBV5-6
CASSGWGGWLAGELFF TGTGCCAGCAGTGGCTGGGGAGGTTGGTTGGCCGGGGAGCTGTTTTTT TRBJ2-2 . . TRBV6-1
CASSRRGRTGELFF TGCGCCAGCAGTCGCAGGGGAAGGACCGGGGAGCTGTTTTTT TRBJ2-2 . . TRBV23-1
CASSLVVGDTQYF TGTGCCAGCAGTTTAGTAGTAGGGGATACGCAGTATTTT TRBJ2-3 few . TRBV27
CASRPLFRYTQYF TGTGCCAGCAGACCTCTATTCCGTTATACGCAGTATTTT TRBJ2-3 . . TRBV12-3/TRBV12-4
CASSQQGAGGNTIYF TGTGCCAGCAGCCAACAGGGGGCAGGTGGAAACACCATATATTTT TRBJ1-3 once TRBD1 TRBV4-2
CASSLGDNTEAFF TGTGCCAGCAGCCTGGGGGATAACACTGAAGCTTTCTTT TRBJ1-1 . . TRBV5-4